There are a few counts of the clone carrying this TCR beta chain. What it binds is unknown. The sample comes from a study of identical twins. Study-wide points: Compared with models, monozygotic twins showed more out-of-frame TCR alpha sharing.

Germline V lookup: CDR1 SNHLY, CDR2 FYNNEI. The CDR3 is 14 residues long. J was trimmed by 5 bases and V by 7 bases; bases with no gene match: 8. TCRdb re-derived calls from the 5' RACE reads in MiXCR, one entry per CDR3 protein. The table lists about 920,000 distinct CDR3 sequences, roughly an eighth of them singletons. The sample was also linked to a second study, of yellow fever vaccine responses in identical twins.

The sample consisted of PBMCs. The chain couples TRBV2 to TRBJ2-1, with TRBD1 matching over 7 bases. This clonotype was sampled from a woman aged 18-35 years in good health. The CDR3 nucleotides read TGTGCCAGCATCTCGACAGGGCCCAACAATGAGCAGTTCTTC. It is translated as CASISTGPNNEQFF.